This T cell receptor beta chain was observed in a study of T cells in Graves' hyperthyroidism and ophthalmopathy. This CDR3 has 14 residues. V shed 3 bases and J 2 bases; nucleotides not matched to a gene: 4. TCR beta CDR3 region amplification was performed from RNA transcripts. The HTBI primer set drove a first-round RT-PCR of the TCR CDR3. TCRdb itself ran the multiplex PCR reads through MiXCR, one entry per CDR3 protein. Of about 610,000 distinct CDR3 sequences detected, about a sixth appear once; the ten largest clones hold roughly 3%. Sequencing was performed on blood. The TCR originated in a woman aged 40 to 50 with Graves' ophthalmopathy. The genes are TRBV12-3 or TRBV12-4 and TRBJ2-7; TRBD1 aligns across 7 bases. Written as DNA, the CDR3 is TGTGCCAGCAGTTTTGCCAGGGGGACCTACGAGCAGTACTTC. Translation gives CASSFARGTYEQYF.